A single sample is the source of the 15 T cell receptor beta chains below, sequenced in a study of T cell changes during pregnancy in multiple sclerosis. The data were produced by immunoSEQ multiplex PCR, yet TCRdb's version contains in-frame clones alone and is incomplete. The sample shows approximately 44,000 clones, 75% to 95% of them seen only once. This specimen consisted of CD4+ T cells from peripheral blood mononuclear cells, obtained before pregnancy. These receptors came from a female donor with multiple sclerosis, enrolled in a pregnancy study.

V gene TRBV11-2 combines with J gene TRBJ1-2; a weak D match, TRBD1 (5 bases). Germline assignment: CDR1 SGHAT and CDR2 FQNNGV. Trimming pared 5 bases from V and 1 base from J, leaving 11 bases between. This CDR3 is 14 amino acids long. CDR3 sequence reads: CASSTTDRNYGYTF. As DNA, the CDR3 is TGTGCCAGCAGCACGACAGACCGTAACTATGGCTACACCTTC. Based on the CDR3 plus reference TRBV11-2 and TRBJ1-2, the full variable domain is EAGVAQSPRYKIIEKRQSVAFWCNPISGHATLYWYQQILGQGPKLLIQFQNNGVVDDSQLPKDRFSAERLKGVDSTLKIQPAKLEDSAVYLCASSTTDRNYGYTFGSGTRLTVV.

This clone turned up a few times. The chain is built from TRBV29-1 and TRBJ1-1; D is ambiguous. Germline V gives CDR1 SQVTM, CDR2 ANQGSEA. CDR3 length: 11 residues. V dropped 7 bases and J dropped 5 bases, with 11 bases sitting between them. The CDR3 loop is CSALFATEAFF. CDR3 coding DNA: TGCAGCGCCCTTTTCGCGACTGAAGCTTTCTTT.

The chain is built from TRBV5-4 and TRBJ2-3; the D is unclear. V was pared by 2 bases and J by 4 bases, with 11 bases between. The CDR3 loop spans 14 amino acids. CDR1 and CDR2 (germline): SGHNT, YYREEE (reference sequence). CDR3 DNA: TGTGCCAGCAGCTTTGATGTCTACCCAGATACGCAGTATTTT. Encoded protein: CASSFDVYPDTQYF.

The DNA for the CDR3 is TGTGCCAGCAGCCAAGGGTCGGGAGACGAGCAGTACTTC. This sequence encodes CASSQGSGDEQYF. This chain connects TRBV11-3 to TRBJ2-7, with D tentatively TRBD2 (6 bases). Trimming removed 5 bases from V and 5 bases from J, with 13 bases in between. Germline CDR1 and CDR2: SGHNT and YENEEA. The CDR3 loop spans 13 amino acids.

The chain is built from TRBV7-9 and TRBJ2-1, with D hard to call. This CDR3 is built from 12 residues. In germline, CDR1 is SEHNR, CDR2 FQNEAQ (reference sequence). Trimming left V 5 bases short and J 4 bases short, with 6 bases between. This chain's CDR3 is CASSPEYNEQFF. The DNA for the CDR3 is TGTGCCAGCAGCCCCGAGTACAATGAGCAGTTCTTC. Looking up the rest from reference TRBV7-9 and TRBJ2-1 gives the full variable domain: DTGVSQNPRHKITKRGQNVTFRCDPISEHNRLYWYRQTLGQGPEFLTYFQNEAQLEKSRLLSDRFSAERPKGSFSTLEIQRTEQGDSAMYLCASSPEYNEQFFGPGTRLTVL.

This rearrangement joins TRBV7-2 to TRBJ2-4; 10 bases fit TRBD2. The CDR3 runs to 17 residues. Germline V gene lookup returns CDR1 SGHTA and CDR2 FQGNSA. Trimming took 1 base from V and 1 from J; bases not matched to a gene: 4. This chain's CDR3 is CASSLVFSGGAKNIQYF. CDR3 nucleotide sequence: TGTGCCAGCAGCTTAGTTTTTAGCGGGGGGGCCAAAAACATTCAGTACTTC. The full variable domain, completed using reference TRBV7-2 and TRBJ2-4, is GAGVSQSPSNKVTEKGKDVELRCDPISGHTALYWYRQSLGQGLEFLIYFQGNSAPDKSGLPSDRFSAERTGGSVSTLTIQRTQQEDSAVYLCASSLVFSGGAKNIQYFGAGTRLSVL.

The chain carries TRBV19 and TRBJ2-7; TRBD1 matches 8 bases. This CDR3 is 13 amino acids long. Germline CDR1 reads LNHDA; CDR2 reads SQIVND (reference sequence). The trim removed 6 bases at V and 6 bases at J, leaving 7 bases unmatched. This CDR3 is CASRRTGNSEQYF. The DNA for the CDR3 is TGTGCCAGTAGAAGGACAGGGAATAGCGAGCAGTACTTC.

The chain links TRBV6-6 to TRBJ2-3, with D perhaps TRBD2 (6 bases). The V and J ends lost 6 bases and 5 bases respectively, with 18 bases between them. Germline lookup yields CDR1 MNHNY and CDR2 SVGAGI (reference sequence). This CDR3 spans 15 amino acids. The CDR3 spells CASRGAGIKEDTQYF. The CDR3, as DNA: TGTGCCAGCAGGGGAGCGGGCATAAAGGAAGATACGCAGTATTTT.

The chain is built from TRBV6-5 and TRBJ1-1; 7 bases align to TRBD1. With V trimmed by 1 base and J by 11 bases, 10 bases remained unmatched. CDR3 length: 14 residues. Germline CDR1 and CDR2: MNHEY and SVGAGI. CDR3 sequence: CASSYLGPGGTAFF. CDR3 nucleotides: TGTGCCAGCAGTTACTTGGGACCAGGGGGAACGGCTTTCTTT.

This CDR3 reads CASSQDTLRGQGYEQYF. Here the CDR3 DNA reads TGCGCCAGCAGCCAAGACACCCTGCGGGGACAGGGTTACGAGCAGTACTTC. The chain has TRBV4-1 and TRBJ2-7; TRBD1 matches 9 bases. This CDR3 contains 17 residues. The trim removed 0 bases at V and 4 bases at J, leaving 10 bases unmatched. Germline lookup yields CDR1 MGHRA and CDR2 YSYEKL.

The rearrangement uses TRBV5-1 and TRBJ2-1; 9 bases map to TRBD2. Looked up from germline, CDR1 is SGHRS and CDR2 is YFSETQ. Trimming at V came to 4 bases and at J to 3 bases, leaving 8 bases not matched to a gene. The CDR3 totals 16 residues. The CDR3: CASSAGGGTYYNEQFF. DNA of the CDR3: TGCGCCAGCAGCGCGGGAGGGGGCACCTACTACAATGAGCAGTTCTTC.

The J gene is TRBJ2-1, the V gene TRBV5-1, with a possible D match to TRBD2 (5 bases). V was trimmed by 2 bases and J by 7 bases, leaving 7 bases between them. CDR1 is SGHRS and CDR2 is YFSETQ in the germline V gene. The CDR3 runs 12 residues. DNA of the CDR3: TGCGCCAGCAGCTTAACGGGGAATGAGCAGTTCTTC. Translation gives CASSLTGNEQFF.

The rearrangement uses TRBV7-6 and TRBJ2-1; 9 nucleotides line up with TRBD1. Germline CDR1 and CDR2: SGHVS and FNYEAQ. V lost 1 base, J lost 2 bases, and 0 bases stayed unmatched. There are 15 residues in the CDR3. The CDR3 spells CASSLGQGAYNEQFF. CDR3 DNA sequence: TGTGCCAGCAGCTTAGGACAGGGGGCCTACAATGAGCAGTTCTTC.

This sequence joins TRBV12-5 and TRBJ2-3, with D uncertain. Deletions cut 2 bases from V and 3 bases from J, with 6 bases between. From germline, CDR1 is LGHNT and CDR2 FRNRAP. CDR3 length: 13 amino acids. The CDR3: CASGLRGTDTQYF. The DNA for the CDR3 is TGTGCTAGTGGTTTGAGAGGAACAGATACGCAGTATTTT.

The V gene is TRBV5-6, the J gene TRBJ2-2; 7 bases agree with TRBD1. This CDR3 is 15 amino acids long. V lost 4 bases to trimming and J lost 1 base; unmatched junction nucleotides: 4. Per germline, CDR1 SGHDT and CDR2 YYEEEE. CDR3 sequence: CASSVGQRNTGELFF. The CDR3 region has the DNA TGTGCCAGCAGCGTGGGACAGCGGAACACCGGGGAGCTGTTTTTT. Filled out from reference TRBV5-6 and TRBJ2-2, the complete variable domain reads DAGVTQSPTHLIKTRGQQVTLRCSPKSGHDTVSWYQQALGQGPQFIFQYYEEEERQRGNFPDRFSGHQFPNYSSELNVNALLLGDSALYLCASSVGQRNTGELFFGEGSRLTVL.